The rows below give T cell receptor beta chains drawn from one sample of a study of cytomegalovirus exposure and HLA in healthy donors. Sequenced by immunoSEQ multiplex PCR; TCRdb stores in-frame clones only, minus some. Among around 100,000 clones listed, around 72% were seen once. Source material: PBMCs. These receptors all come from a middle-aged man in good health and CMV-seronegative. The CDR3 runs from the conserved cysteine through the conserved F or W. The D gene is left open where the match is weak.

TRBD1,TRBV5-1,TRBJ2-7,CASSEDRQSNYEQYF
.,TRBV7-9,TRBJ2-7,CASSLLRGRYF
TRBD1,TRBV7-9,TRBJ1-6,CASSQFTGGLSPLHF
TRBD1,TRBV28,TRBJ1-2,CASSPRDRVLRDGYTF
.,TRBV5-1,TRBJ2-3,CASSSSQGIGTDTQYF
.,TRBV6-5,TRBJ2-7,CASSPGGPSSYEQYF
TRBD2,TRBV5-4,TRBJ2-4,CASSSAGEAKNIQYF
.,TRBV7-6,TRBJ2-7,CASSLIFGEQYF
.,TRBV28,TRBJ1-5,CASSLTGLNNQPQHF
.,TRBV6-1,TRBJ1-1,CASSFQGFDTEAFF
.,TRBV29-1,TRBJ2-5,CSVQSWVSGETQYF
TRBD1,TRBV27,TRBJ2-2,CASSVGTGVSGELFF
TRBD1,TRBV7-9,TRBJ2-2,CASSLGQGSTGELFF
.,TRBV2,TRBJ1-5,CASSDVGGVGQPQHF
.,TRBV5-4,TRBJ1-1,CASSPGGRNTEAFF
.,TRBV7-2,TRBJ1-6,CASSLERPRAQDNSPLHF
.,TRBV5-1,TRBJ1-3,CASSLTGRSGNTIYF
TRBD1,TRBV5-1,TRBJ2-5,CASSSDRRTQYF
TRBD2,TRBV11-1,TRBJ2-1,CASSWVKSGGSYNEQFF
.,TRBV5-4,TRBJ1-1,CASSFRPAGNTEAFF
TRBD1,TRBV9,TRBJ1-2,CASSADLGQGMYGYTF
.,TRBV5-4,TRBJ2-3,CASSSLDRASTDTQYF
TRBD1,TRBV5-6,TRBJ2-3,CASSAGQGAGDTQYF
.,TRBV29-1,TRBJ2-1,CSVRGSDRGGNEQFF
.,TRBV2,TRBJ1-2,CATRREGSYGYTF
.,TRBV16,TRBJ1-2,CASSPSGIGTPHYGYTF
.,TRBV9,TRBJ2-2,CASSVDTNTGELFF
.,TRBV6-5,TRBJ1-1,CASSYSQGSYTEAFF
.,TRBV15,TRBJ2-7,CATSSSARSYEQYF
.,TRBV15,TRBJ2-7,CATSAHPGDEQYF
.,TRBV7-2,TRBJ2-3,CASSPITDTQYF
.,TRBV2,TRBJ1-1,CASSDRGKVGEAFF
.,TRBV6-6,TRBJ1-6,CASSYDRPSYNSPLHF
.,TRBV6-1,TRBJ2-3,CASSDNDQRVGTDTQYF
TRBD1,TRBV5-7,TRBJ1-6,CASSLGQGTPKPYNSPLHF
TRBD1,TRBV2,TRBJ1-5,CARRDRDHSNQPQHF
TRBD2,TRBV6-5,TRBJ2-5,CASSFTSGETQYF
.,TRBV18,TRBJ1-1,CASSPQGGSEAFF
TRBD1,TRBV28,TRBJ1-6,CASSPFRDRNSPLHF
.,TRBV2,TRBJ1-1,CASSALKGRTEAFF
.,TRBV6-1,TRBJ2-7,CASTSFPAYEQYF
.,TRBV18,TRBJ2-3,CASSQGSTDTQYF
TRBD2,TRBV7-6,TRBJ2-5,CASTPHGGRETQYF
TRBD1,TRBV4-2,TRBJ2-5,CASSQDPGGTETQYF
.,TRBV7-3,TRBJ2-3,CASSLTGGATDTQYF
.,TRBV7-8,TRBJ2-7,CASSLERARSYEQYF
.,TRBV6-6,TRBJ2-7,CASSSKTGTYEQYF
TRBD2,TRBV6-5,TRBJ2-1,CASRQTSPYNEQFF
TRBD1,TRBV7-8,TRBJ1-2,CASSLGGTGGGYTF